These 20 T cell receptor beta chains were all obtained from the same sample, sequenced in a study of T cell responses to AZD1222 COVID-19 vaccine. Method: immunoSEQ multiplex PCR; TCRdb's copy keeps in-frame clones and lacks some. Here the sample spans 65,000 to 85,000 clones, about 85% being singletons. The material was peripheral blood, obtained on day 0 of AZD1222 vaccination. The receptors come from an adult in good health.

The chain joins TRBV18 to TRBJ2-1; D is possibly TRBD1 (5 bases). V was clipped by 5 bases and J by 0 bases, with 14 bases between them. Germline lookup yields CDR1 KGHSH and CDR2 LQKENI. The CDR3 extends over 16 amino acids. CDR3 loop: CASSANRISSYNEQFF. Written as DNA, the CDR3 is TGTGCCAGCTCAGCCAACAGGATTAGCTCCTACAATGAGCAGTTCTTC. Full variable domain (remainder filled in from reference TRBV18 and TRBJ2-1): NAGVMQNPRHLVRRRGQEARLRCSPMKGHSHVYWYRQLPEEGLKFMVYLQKENIIDESGMPKERFSAEFPKEGPSILRIQQVVRGDSAAYFCASSANRISSYNEQFFGPGTRLTVL.

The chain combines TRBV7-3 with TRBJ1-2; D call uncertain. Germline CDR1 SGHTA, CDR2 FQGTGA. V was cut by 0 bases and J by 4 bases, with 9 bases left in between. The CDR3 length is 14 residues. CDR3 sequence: CASSLTAGGYGYTF. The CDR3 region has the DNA TGTGCCAGCAGCTTAACCGCGGGCGGCTATGGCTACACCTTC.

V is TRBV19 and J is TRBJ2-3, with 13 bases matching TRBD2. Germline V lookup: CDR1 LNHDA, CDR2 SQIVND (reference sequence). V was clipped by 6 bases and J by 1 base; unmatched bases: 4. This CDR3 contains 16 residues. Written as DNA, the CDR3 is TGTGCCAGTAGCGGACTAGCGGGAGCTCGCACAGATACGCAGTATTTT. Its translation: CASSGLAGARTDTQYF.

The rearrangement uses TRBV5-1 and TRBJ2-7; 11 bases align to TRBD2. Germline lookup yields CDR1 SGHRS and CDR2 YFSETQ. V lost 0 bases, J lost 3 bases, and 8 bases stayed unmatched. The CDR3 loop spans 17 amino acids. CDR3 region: CASSLEKTSGRFYEQYF. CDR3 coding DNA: TGCGCCAGCAGCTTGGAAAAAACTAGCGGGAGATTCTACGAGCAGTACTTC.

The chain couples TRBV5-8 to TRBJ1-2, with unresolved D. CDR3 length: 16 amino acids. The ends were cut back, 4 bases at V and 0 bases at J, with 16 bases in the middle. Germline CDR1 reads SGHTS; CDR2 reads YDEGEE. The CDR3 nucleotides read TGTGCCAGCAGCATCTTTCTCGGTCAAGCTAACTATGGCTACACCTTC. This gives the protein CASSIFLGQANYGYTF.

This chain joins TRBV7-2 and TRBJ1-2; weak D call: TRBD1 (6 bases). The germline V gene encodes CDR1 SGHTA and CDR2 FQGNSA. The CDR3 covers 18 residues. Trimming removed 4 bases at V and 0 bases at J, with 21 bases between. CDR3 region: CASSSTRAGVFANYGYTF. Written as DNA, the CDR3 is TGTGCCAGCAGCTCGACCCGGGCAGGGGTTTTTGCTAACTATGGCTACACCTTC. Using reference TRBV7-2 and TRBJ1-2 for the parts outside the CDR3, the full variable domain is GAGVSQSPSNKVTEKGKDVELRCDPISGHTALYWYRQSLGQGLEFLIYFQGNSAPDKSGLPSDRFSAERTGGSVSTLTIQRTQQEDSAVYLCASSSTRAGVFANYGYTFGSGTRLTVV.

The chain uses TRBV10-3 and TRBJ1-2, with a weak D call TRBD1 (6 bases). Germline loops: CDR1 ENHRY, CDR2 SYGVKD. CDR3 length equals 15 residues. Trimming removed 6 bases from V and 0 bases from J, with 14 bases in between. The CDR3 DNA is TGTGCCATCAGCCCAGGACAGCAAGCTAACTATGGCTACACCTTC. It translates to CAISPGQQANYGYTF.

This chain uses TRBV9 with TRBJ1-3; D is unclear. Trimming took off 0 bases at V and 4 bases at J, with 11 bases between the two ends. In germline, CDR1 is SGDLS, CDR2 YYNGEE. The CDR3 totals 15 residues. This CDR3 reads CASSVGEGRGNTIYF. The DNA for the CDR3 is TGTGCCAGCAGCGTAGGGGAGGGCCGAGGAAACACCATATATTTT.

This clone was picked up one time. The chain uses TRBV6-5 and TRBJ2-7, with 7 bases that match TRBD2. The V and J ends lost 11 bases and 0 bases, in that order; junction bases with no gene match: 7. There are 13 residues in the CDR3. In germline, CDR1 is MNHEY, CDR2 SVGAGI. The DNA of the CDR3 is TGTGCCTCTAGGGGAGGGAGCTCCTACGAGCAGTACTTC. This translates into CASRGGSSYEQYF.

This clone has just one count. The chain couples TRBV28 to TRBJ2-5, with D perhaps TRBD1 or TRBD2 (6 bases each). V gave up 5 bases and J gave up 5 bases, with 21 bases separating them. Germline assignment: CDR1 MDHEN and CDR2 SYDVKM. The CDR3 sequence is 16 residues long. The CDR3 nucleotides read TGTGCCAGCAGTCCCCTGGGGGGCGGAACGAGGGAGACCCAGTACTTC. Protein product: CASSPLGGGTRETQYF.

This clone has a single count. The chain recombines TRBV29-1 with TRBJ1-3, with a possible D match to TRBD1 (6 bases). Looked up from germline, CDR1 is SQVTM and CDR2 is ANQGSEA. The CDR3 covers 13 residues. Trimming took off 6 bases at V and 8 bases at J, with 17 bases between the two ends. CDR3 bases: TGCAGCGTCGGGGGGCAGGGAGGAGACACCATATATTTT. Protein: CSVGGQGGDTIYF.

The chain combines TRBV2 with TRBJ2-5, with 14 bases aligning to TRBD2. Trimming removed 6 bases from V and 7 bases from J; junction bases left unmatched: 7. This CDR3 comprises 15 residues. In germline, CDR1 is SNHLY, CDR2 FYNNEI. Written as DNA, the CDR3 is TGTGCCAGCAGCCCAGGGACTAGCGGGGGCGGGACCCAGTACTTC. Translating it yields CASSPGTSGGGTQYF.

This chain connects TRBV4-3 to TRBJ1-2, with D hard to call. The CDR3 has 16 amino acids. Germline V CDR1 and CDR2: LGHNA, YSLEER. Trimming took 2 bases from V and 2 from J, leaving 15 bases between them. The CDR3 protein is CASSQIGWEPNYGYTF. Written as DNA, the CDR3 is TGCGCCAGCAGCCAAATAGGGTGGGAGCCAAACTATGGCTACACCTTC.

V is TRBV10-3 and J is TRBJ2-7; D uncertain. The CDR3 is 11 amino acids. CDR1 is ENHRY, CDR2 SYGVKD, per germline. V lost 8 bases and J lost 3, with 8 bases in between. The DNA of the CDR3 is TGTGCCATCGCCACAGACTACGAGCAGTACTTC. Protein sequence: CAIATDYEQYF.

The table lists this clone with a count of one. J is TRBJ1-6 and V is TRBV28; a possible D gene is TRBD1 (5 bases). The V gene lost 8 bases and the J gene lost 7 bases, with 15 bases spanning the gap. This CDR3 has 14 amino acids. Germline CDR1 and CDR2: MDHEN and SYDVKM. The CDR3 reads CASSPGGGNSPLHF. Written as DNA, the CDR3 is TGTGCCAGCTCCCCCGGGGGGGGGAATTCACCCCTCCACTTT.

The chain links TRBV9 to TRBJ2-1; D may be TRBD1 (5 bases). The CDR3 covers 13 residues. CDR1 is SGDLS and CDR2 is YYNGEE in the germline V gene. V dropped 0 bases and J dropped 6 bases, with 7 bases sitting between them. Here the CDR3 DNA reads TGTGCCAGCAGCGTAGAGGGGTTCAATGAGCAGTTCTTC. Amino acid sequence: CASSVEGFNEQFF.

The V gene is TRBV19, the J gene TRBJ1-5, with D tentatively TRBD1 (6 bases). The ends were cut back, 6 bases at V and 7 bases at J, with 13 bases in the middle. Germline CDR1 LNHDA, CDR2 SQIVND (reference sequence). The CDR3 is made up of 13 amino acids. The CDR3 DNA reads TGTGCCAGTAGATTTCAGGGGAACCAGCCCCAGCATTTT. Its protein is CASRFQGNQPQHF.

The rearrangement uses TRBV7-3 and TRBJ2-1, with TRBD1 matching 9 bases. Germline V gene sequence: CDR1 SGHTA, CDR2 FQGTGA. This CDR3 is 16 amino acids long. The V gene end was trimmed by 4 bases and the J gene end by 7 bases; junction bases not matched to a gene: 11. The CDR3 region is CASSSLGQGTVNEQFF. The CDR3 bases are TGTGCCAGCAGCTCTTTGGGACAGGGAACGGTAAATGAGCAGTTCTTC.

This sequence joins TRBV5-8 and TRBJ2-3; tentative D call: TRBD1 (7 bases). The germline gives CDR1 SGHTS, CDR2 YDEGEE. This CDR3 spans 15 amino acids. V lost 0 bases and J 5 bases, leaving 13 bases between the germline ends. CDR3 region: CASSLEGARGDTQYF. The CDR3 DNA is TGTGCCAGCAGCTTGGAGGGGGCGCGGGGAGATACGCAGTATTTT. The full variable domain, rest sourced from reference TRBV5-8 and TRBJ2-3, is EAGVTQSPTHLIKTRGQQATLRCSPISGHTSVYWYQQALGLGLQFLLWYDEGEERNRGNFPPRFSGRQFPNYSSELNVNALELEDSALYLCASSLEGARGDTQYFGPGTRLTVL.

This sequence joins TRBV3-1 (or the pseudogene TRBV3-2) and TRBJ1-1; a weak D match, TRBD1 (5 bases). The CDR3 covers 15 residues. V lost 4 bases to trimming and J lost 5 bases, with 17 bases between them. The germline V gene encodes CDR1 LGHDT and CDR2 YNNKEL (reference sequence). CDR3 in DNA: TGTGCCAGCAGCCCCTGCGGGGGGTTAAGAACTGAAGCTTTCTTT. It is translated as CASSPCGGLRTEAFF.